A single sample gave rise to the 20 T cell receptor beta chains below, sequenced in a study of glioma-infiltrating T cells. Amplification of TCR alpha and beta CDR3 regions from RNA used iRepertoire nested multiplex PCR. TCRdb passed the multiplex PCR reads through MiXCR, listing each CDR3 protein once. This repertoire shows fewer than 500,000 distinct CDR3 sequences, around 38% found once; its top ten account for approximately 12%. Sample: glioma tissue, nonneoplastic brain tissue, or PBMCs (not recorded which). These receptor sequences come from a human donor with low-grade glioma or glioblastoma, undergoing nonglioma brain surgery, or in good health (not recorded which).

The chain combines TRBV18 with TRBJ1-1; D perhaps matches TRBD1 (5 bases). The CDR3 runs 14 residues. Trimming shortened V by 2 bases and J by 3 bases, and 10 bases separated the two germline ends. The germline gives CDR1 KGHSH, CDR2 LQKENI. The CDR3 region has the DNA TGTGCCAGCTCACCAACGGGACTCGACACTGAAGCTTTCTTT. It codes for CASSPTGLDTEAFF.

This clonotype was counted many times. The rearrangement links TRBV6-2 or TRBV6-3 to TRBJ2-1, with 7 bases that match TRBD2. Germline V gene data show CDR1 as MNHEY and CDR2 as SVGEGT. The CDR3 is made up of 14 amino acids. The J segment lost 8 bases and the V segment lost 5 bases, leaving 9 bases of the junction unmatched. The CDR3 coding sequence is TGTGCCAGCAGTAGTAGGGCGGGAGTGGATGAGCAGTTCTTC. The encoded protein is CASSSRAGVDEQFF.

V usage is TRBV12-3 or TRBV12-4 and J usage is TRBJ2-5; D is unresolved. Trimming removed 1 base from V and 6 bases from J, with 12 bases in between. The CDR3 has 14 amino acids. The CDR3, as DNA: TGTGCCAGCAGTTTAGAAGGGTTCTTAAAGACCCAGTACTTC. Translation gives CASSLEGFLKTQYF.

This clonotype has at least ten counts. The CDR3 here is CASSYVGQSNYEQYF. The CDR3 nucleotides are TGTGCCAGCAGTTACGTAGGGCAATCGAACTACGAGCAGTACTTC. The J gene is TRBJ2-7, the V gene TRBV27, with D unclear. The CDR3 loop spans 15 amino acids. The V gene lost 4 bases and the J gene lost 3 bases, with 16 bases spanning the gap. Germline V lookup: CDR1 MNHEY, CDR2 SMNVEV (reference sequence).

This clonotype was recorded many times. This sequence joins TRBV6-5 and TRBJ2-5, with D uncertain. Germline-derived CDR1 and CDR2 are MNHEY and SVGAGI. There are 13 residues in the CDR3. Between the trimmed V and J ends, which lost 2 bases and 0 bases, there was a span of 4 bases. Here the CDR3 DNA reads TGTGCCAGCAGTTACGAGTACCAAGAGACCCAGTACTTC. Amino acid sequence: CASSYEYQETQYF.

Regarding this clonotype: The CDR3 ends on some other residue instead of the conserved phenylalanine or tryptophan, so this is likely a read error. The V and J genes are TRBV6-1 and TRBJ2-5; 11 nucleotides match TRBD2. CDR1 is MNHNS, CDR2 SASEGT, per germline. The V segment lost 7 bases and the J segment 8 bases; nucleotides outside the gene matches: 9. The CDR3 runs 14 residues. As DNA, the CDR3 is TGTGCCAGCACCCGAGAAACTAGCGGGGGCACCCAGTACCTC. Translating gives CASTRETSGGTQYL.

In regard to this clonotype: A much bigger clone sits one base away, suggesting this may be a read error. This CDR3 is missing its conserved last phenylalanine or tryptophan, likely due to a read error. The V and J genes are TRBV6-6 and TRBJ1-1; D is possibly TRBD1 (6 bases). Germline V gene data show CDR1 as MNHNY and CDR2 as SVGAGI (reference sequence). The CDR3 contains 14 residues. With 6 bases removed from V and 9 bases from J, the gap between germline ends came to 20 bases. CDR3 sequence reads: CASSYNGGPPQAFS. The DNA for the CDR3 is TGTGCCAGCAGCTACAATGGGGGGCCACCCCAAGCTTTCTCT.

The chain is built from TRBV19 and TRBJ2-7; D is possibly TRBD2 (6 bases). V shed 5 bases and J shed 2 bases, with 19 bases lying between them. There are 16 residues in the CDR3. The germline V gene has CDR1 LNHDA and CDR2 SQIVND (reference sequence). CDR3 nucleotide sequence: TGTGCCAGTAGTCCGATGGGGCGGGACGGAGCCTACGAGCAGTACTTC. Its translation: CASSPMGRDGAYEQYF.

This chain connects TRBV6-1 to TRBJ2-4; D call uncertain. Trimming pared 6 bases from V and 5 bases from J, leaving 14 bases between. This CDR3 has 14 amino acids. The germline V gene has CDR1 MNHNS and CDR2 SASEGT. The DNA for the CDR3 is TGTGCCAGCAGCCCACGGGCAGACGAAAACATTCAGTACTTC. This sequence encodes CASSPRADENIQYF.

This clonotype has a handful of counts. The chain links TRBV20-1 to TRBJ1-5; no definite D call. CDR1 is DFQATT and CDR2 is SNEGSKA in the germline V gene (reference sequence). V shed 6 bases and J shed 5 bases, with 20 bases lying between them. CDR3 size: 15 residues. The CDR3 loop reads CSATIAPLTHQPQHF. The CDR3 DNA reads as TGCAGTGCCACAATTGCCCCCCTGACCCATCAGCCCCAGCATTTT.

The gene calls are TRBV14 and TRBJ1-1; no clear D. The CDR3 length is 13 residues. Germline V gene lookup returns CDR1 SGHDN and CDR2 FVKESK. Trimming left V 3 bases short and J 6 bases short, with 11 bases between. The CDR3 loop reads CASSHLTLPEAFF. The CDR3 DNA reads as TGTGCCAGCAGCCACTTGACATTACCTGAAGCTTTCTTT. Variable domain in full (rest from reference TRBV14 and TRBJ1-1): EAGVTQFPSHSVIEKGQTVTLRCDPISGHDNLYWYRRVMGKEIKFLLHFVKESKQDESGMPNNRFLAERTGGTYSTLKVQPAELEDSGVYFCASSHLTLPEAFFGQGTRLTVV.

Only one count was recorded for this clonotype. A much bigger clone sits one base away, suggesting this may be a read error. This chain connects TRBV6-1 to TRBJ1-5; TRBD1 might be the D (5 bases). Germline V gene data show CDR1 as MNHNS and CDR2 as SASEGT. The CDR3 has 17 residues. The CDR3 protein is CASSEAHNRRLHQPHHF. CDR3 in DNA: TGTGCCAGCAGTGAAGCCCACAACAGGAGACTTCATCAGCCCCATCATTTT.

The J gene is TRBJ2-7, the V gene TRBV20-1, with 8 bases aligning to TRBD2. The trim removed 3 bases at V and 0 bases at J, leaving 10 bases unmatched. This CDR3 region has 16 residues. The germline V gene encodes CDR1 DFQATT and CDR2 SNEGSKA (reference sequence). CDR3 residues: CSARLSGLGSSYEQYF. The CDR3 DNA reads as TGCAGTGCTAGGCTCTCGGGACTAGGATCCTCCTACGAGCAGTACTTC.

Note on this clonotype: Being one base from a much bigger clone, this may be a read error. The rearrangement uses TRBV20-1 and TRBJ1-1, with D possibly being TRBD1 (5 bases). V lost 3 bases, J lost 1 base, and 39 bases lay in between. This CDR3 region has 23 residues. Germline lookup yields CDR1 DFQATT and CDR2 SNEGSKA (reference sequence). CDR3 DNA: TGCAGTGCTAGGGACTTGCCATTTTCAGGTTCCGGGGCGCGCCGCAGGAGGAACACTGAAGCTTTCTTT. This translates into CSARDLPFSGSGARRRRNTEAFF.

For this clonotype: Its ends do not fully match the called genes, so a read error is possible. V is TRBV4-1 and J is TRBJ1-2; 7 bases match TRBD1. CDR1 and CDR2 (germline): MGHRA, YSYEKL. This CDR3 has 16 residues. The CDR3 DNA reads TGTGCCAGCAGCCCCCGACAGGGTCTAAACAACTATGGCTACACCTTC. It encodes CASSPRQGLNNYGYTF.

This clonotype was observed a handful of times. This chain uses TRBV7-8 with TRBJ1-5, with a tentative D call TRBD1 (6 bases). The CDR3 consists of 16 residues. Germline lookup yields CDR1 SGHVS and CDR2 FQNEAQ. Trimming pared 4 bases from V and 5 bases from J, leaving 18 bases between. CDR3 bases: TGTGCCAGCAGCTCCTACAGGGATAGGGTTGATCAGCCCCAGCATTTT. As protein: CASSSYRDRVDQPQHF.

Remarks on this clonotype: Sequence at one end of the junction differs from germline and may be a read error. The V and J genes are TRBV15 and TRBJ2-7; TRBD2 might be the D (5 bases). Germline CDR1 and CDR2: LNHNV and YYDKDF (reference sequence). The CDR3 has 14 amino acids. The CDR3 coding sequence is TGTGCCGCCAGCAGGTCCAAACTAGGCTACGAGCAGTACTTC. This codes for CAASRSKLGYEQYF.

The V call is TRBV7-9, the J call TRBJ1-4; the D gene is possibly TRBD1 (5 bases). There are 15 residues in the CDR3. The germline V gene has CDR1 SEHNR and CDR2 FQNEAQ (reference sequence). Trimming shortened V by 6 bases and J by 0 bases, and 11 bases separated the two germline ends. The CDR3 DNA follows: TGTGCCAGCAGTCCCCGGACATCAACTAATGAAAAACTGTTTTTT. Protein product: CASSPRTSTNEKLFF.

In DNA, the CDR3 is TGCAGTGCACCAAACCGACAGGGGCCCTCCTACGAGCAGTACTTC. As protein: CSAPNRQGPSYEQYF. The chain combines TRBV20-1 with TRBJ2-7; 8 nucleotides match TRBD1. The germline CDR1 and CDR2 sequences are DFQATT and SNEGSKA (reference sequence). V was pared by 6 bases and J by 0 bases, with 10 bases of the junction left unmatched. The CDR3 totals 15 residues.

There are many counts of this clonotype. V gene TRBV20-1 combines with J gene TRBJ2-3; possibly TRBD2 for D (5 bases). Germline V gene lookup returns CDR1 DFQATT and CDR2 SNEGSKA (reference sequence). CDR3 size: 13 residues. This CDR3 is CRITSLRTDTQYF. In nucleotides, the CDR3 is TGCAGGATCACTAGTCTTCGCACAGATACGCAGTATTTT.